The source of this TCR beta chain is a study of blood T cell repertoires in COVID-19. Study-wide context: COVID-19 samples collected from the United States, Italy and Spain covered acute and convalescent phases. PBMCs, B-cell-depleted T cells, or T cells provided the cDNA or gDNA that made up the material.

Per the study methods: Using reference gene primer amplification, nucleated cell counts were estimated. Libraries were prepared by immunoSEQ multiplex PCR; TCRdb keeps only in-frame clonotypes and omits some of them. V, J and clone size reflect that table, while D and trimming were determined from the DNA. The sample lists about 310,000 clones, approximately 89% occurring once. This CDR3 region has 14 residues. CDR1 and CDR2 (germline): KGHSH, LQKENI. V lost 3 bases, J lost 9 bases, and 10 bases stayed unmatched. The sequence derives from a woman aged 45-59 years who had recovered from COVID-19. The chain links TRBV18 to TRBJ2-7; 8 bases match TRBD2. Sample: peripheral blood. DNA for the CDR3: TGTGCCAGCTCACCCGAACGGGGGGGCCCTGTGCAGTACTTC. It is translated as CASSPERGGPVQYF.